This T cell receptor (beta chain) derives from a study of Graves' ophthalmopathy and Graves' hyperthyroidism. The study amplified TCR beta CDR3 regions using RNA transcripts. The first round was an RT-PCR with HTBI primers, and the second round was a multiplex PCR. From the multiplex PCR reads, TCRdb called clonotypes with MiXCR, one entry per CDR3 protein. The table shows about 620,000 distinct CDR3 sequences, with about 24% occurring only once. Only a few counts were recorded for this clonotype. Trimming took 5 bases from V and 1 from J, leaving 20 bases between them. CDR1 and CDR2 from the germline V gene are SGHAT and FQDESV (reference sequence). The CDR3 runs 17 residues.

The sequenced material came from peripheral blood. V gene TRBV11-1 combines with J gene TRBJ1-1, with D hard to call. This TCR came from a young woman with stable Graves' hyperthyroidism. Some clones in this sample may be carry-over from other donors' samples. Here the CDR3 DNA reads TGTGCCAGCAGCAAACTCGATTTCCGGGTGGAGAACACTGAAGCTTTCTTT. As protein: CASSKLDFRVENTEAFF.